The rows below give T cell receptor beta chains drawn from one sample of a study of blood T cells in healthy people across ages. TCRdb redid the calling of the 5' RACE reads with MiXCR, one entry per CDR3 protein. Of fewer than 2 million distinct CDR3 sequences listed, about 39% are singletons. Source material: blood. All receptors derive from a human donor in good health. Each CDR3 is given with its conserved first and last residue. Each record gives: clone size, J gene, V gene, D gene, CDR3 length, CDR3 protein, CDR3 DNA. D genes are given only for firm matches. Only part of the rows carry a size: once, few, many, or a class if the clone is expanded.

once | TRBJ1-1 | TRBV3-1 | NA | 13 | CATPGTPNTEAFF | TGTGCCACCCCCGGGACACCGAACACTGAAGCTTTCTTT
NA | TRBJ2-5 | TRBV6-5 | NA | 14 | CASSYLGPKETQYF | TGTGCCAGCAGTTACCTGGGCCCCAAAGAGACCCAGTACTTC
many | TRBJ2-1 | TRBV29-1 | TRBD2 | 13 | CSGTSGGAGEQFF | TGCAGCGGCACTAGCGGGGGGGCAGGTGAGCAGTTCTTC
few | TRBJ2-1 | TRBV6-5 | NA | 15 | CASTPVSGSYNEQFF | TGTGCCAGCACTCCCGTTAGCGGCTCCTACAATGAGCAGTTCTTC
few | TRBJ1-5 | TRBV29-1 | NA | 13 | CSGAQGLDQPQHF | TGCAGCGGAGCACAGGGTCTCGATCAGCCCCAGCATTTT
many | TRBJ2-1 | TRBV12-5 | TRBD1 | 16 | CASGLDSRDRVGEQFF | TGTGCTAGTGGTTTGGATTCCCGGGACAGGGTCGGTGAGCAGTTCTTC
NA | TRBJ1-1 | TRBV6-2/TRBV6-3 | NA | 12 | CASSYSRVGAFF | TGTGCCAGCAGTTACTCGAGGGTTGGGGCTTTCTTT
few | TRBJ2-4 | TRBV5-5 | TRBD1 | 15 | CASSRQGIAKNIQYF | TGTGCCAGCAGCCGACAGGGGATAGCCAAAAACATTCAGTACTTC
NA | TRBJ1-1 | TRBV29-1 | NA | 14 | CSVLRQDLRTEAFF | TGCAGCGTCCTCAGACAGGACCTCAGGACTGAAGCTTTCTTT
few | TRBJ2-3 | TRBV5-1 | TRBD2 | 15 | CASSFVGDYTDTQYF | TGCGCCAGCAGCTTCGTCGGGGACTACACAGATACGCAGTATTTT
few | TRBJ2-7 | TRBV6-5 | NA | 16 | CASSYSSGHRSYEQYF | TGTGCCAGCAGTTACTCCTCGGGACATCGCTCCTACGAGCAGTACTTC
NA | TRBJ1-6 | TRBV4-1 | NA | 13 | CASSKKGISPLHF | TGCGCCAGCAGCAAAAAAGGCATTTCACCCCTCCACTTT
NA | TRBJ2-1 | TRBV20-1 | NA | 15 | CSARLSGSSYNEQFF | TGCAGTGCTAGACTTAGCGGTAGCTCCTACAATGAGCAGTTCTTC
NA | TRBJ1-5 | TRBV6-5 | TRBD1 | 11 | CASSSGTGQHF | TGTGCCAGCAGTTCCGGGACAGGGCAGCATTTT
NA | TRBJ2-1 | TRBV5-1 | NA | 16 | CASSLDVGSSYNEQFF | TGCGCCAGCAGCTTGGATGTCGGTAGCTCCTACAATGAGCAGTTCTTC
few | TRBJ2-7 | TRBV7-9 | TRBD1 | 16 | CASSLGVYRGAYEQYF | TGTGCCAGCAGCTTAGGAGTATACAGGGGAGCCTACGAGCAGTACTTC